Below, 6 T cell receptor beta chains from the same sample are listed, as sequenced in a study of Graves' ophthalmopathy and Graves' hyperthyroidism. RNA transcripts served as template for amplifying TCR beta CDR3 sequences. HTBI primers were used in a first-round RT-PCR, which preceded a second-round multiplex PCR. TCRdb redid the calling of the multiplex PCR reads with MiXCR, one entry per CDR3 protein. The data hold about 150,000 distinct CDR3 sequences, with approximately 40% observed a single time. Sequenced: peripheral blood. These receptors were obtained from a woman in her thirties or forties with Graves' ophthalmopathy.

This clonotype was detected ten times or more. The rearrangement links TRBV5-1 to TRBJ2-5; D remains ambiguous. The ends were cut back, 4 bases at V and 5 bases at J, with 15 bases in the middle. This CDR3 is built from 14 residues. Per the germline V gene, CDR1 is SGHRS and CDR2 is YFSETQ. CDR3 sequence reads: CASSKIANGETQYF. CDR3 nucleotide sequence: TGCGCCAGCAGCAAGATAGCAAACGGGGAGACCCAGTACTTC.

This clonotype came up many times. Being one base from a much bigger clone, this may be a read error. This chain joins TRBV2 and TRBJ1-6, with a possible D match to TRBD1 (5 bases). Trimming took 6 bases from V and 7 from J, leaving 16 bases between them. The CDR3 consists of 15 residues. The V gene's germline CDR1 is SNHLY and CDR2 FYNNEI. CDR3 in DNA: TGTGCCAGCAGCACCGGGGCAGTTAGAAATTCACCCCTCCACTTT. It encodes CASSTGAVRNSPLHF.

This clonotype came up a few times. The rearrangement links TRBV19 to TRBJ1-5; D is perhaps TRBD1 (6 bases). The ends were cut back, 1 base at V and 7 bases at J, with 14 bases in the middle. Germline lookup yields CDR1 LNHDA and CDR2 SQIVND (reference sequence). This CDR3 comprises 15 residues. The DNA of the CDR3 is TGTGCCAGTAGTATAGGCACGGGGGGCAGCCAGCCCCAGCATTTT. Translating it yields CASSIGTGGSQPQHF. Supplemented by reference TRBV19 and TRBJ1-5, the full variable domain reads DGGITQSPKYLFRKEGQNVTLSCEQNLNHDAMYWYRQDPGQGLRLIYYSQIVNDFQKGDIAEGYSVSREKKESFPLTVTSAQKNPTAFYLCASSIGTGGSQPQHFGDGTRLSIL.

This rearrangement joins TRBV15 to TRBJ2-7, with D possibly TRBD1 on 6 matching bases. Per the germline V gene, CDR1 is LNHNV and CDR2 is YYDKDF (reference sequence). V lost 5 bases and J lost 0, with 14 bases in between. The CDR3 totals 15 residues. The CDR3 DNA reads as TGTGCCACCAGCTTAAACACAGGGCCCTCCTACGAGCAGTACTTC. Protein sequence: CATSLNTGPSYEQYF.

This clonotype was detected a few times. This chain connects TRBV12-3 or TRBV12-4 to TRBJ1-1; no definite D call. The CDR3 has 13 amino acids. V gave up 1 base and J gave up 10 bases, with 13 bases separating them. In DNA form, the CDR3 reads TGTGCCAGCAGTTTAGGAGGGTCCGTATTAGCTTTCTTT. Translation: CASSLGGSVLAFF.

The V call is TRBV7-8, the J call TRBJ2-5, with 8 bases lining up with TRBD2. This CDR3 comprises 14 residues. Trimming took 4 bases from V and 5 from J; bases not matched to a gene: 6. The germline gives CDR1 SGHVS, CDR2 FQNEAQ. The CDR3 DNA is TGTGCCAGCAGCTGGAGGACGGGGGGGGAGACCCAGTACTTC. Translation: CASSWRTGGETQYF.